What follows describes a single T cell receptor (beta chain). Its antigen remains unknown. This CDR3 is built from 16 residues. The germline CDR1 and CDR2 sequences are LGHNT and FRNRAP. Eight distinct reactions (per sample) were used to make the cDNA. During cDNA synthesis, UMIs that each contained a 6-nucleotide sample barcode were added by means of template switching. Using the 5' RACE reads, TCRdb records one entry per CDR3 protein without DNA. Recorded here are tens of thousands of distinct CDR3 sequences; the top ten clones represent about 8%. Skipping T cell sorting, the study isolated total RNA directly from whole blood. The record originates from a study of monozygotic twins with inflammatory bowel disease. The study's findings and limits: IBD patients shared fewer clonotypes with other individuals than healthy twins, especially patients with disease activity signs.

The V gene is TRBV12-5, the J gene TRBJ2-3; TCRdb indicates TRBD2, and absent DNA this call remains unverified. The source of this sequence is a human donor with ulcerative colitis or Crohn's disease, or a healthy co-twin of an affected twin (not recorded which). Specimen: blood. The CDR3: CASGLVLRLPTDTQYF. Looking up the rest from reference TRBV12-5 and TRBJ2-3 gives the full variable domain: DARVTQTPRHKVTEMGQEVTMRCQPILGHNTVFWYRQTMMQGLELLAYFRNRAPLDDSGMPKDRFSAEMPDATLATLKIQPSEPRDSAVYFCASGLVLRLPTDTQYFGPGTRLTVL.